The 21 T cell receptor beta chains below were found in one sample sequenced in a study of OX40 agonist ivuxolimab in advanced cancers. The protocol was immunoSEQ multiplex PCR, while the TCRdb copy is restricted to in-frame clones and leaves out a portion. The sample holds about 77,000 clones; roughly 84% are singletons and the top ten take 6.2%. The sequencing used CD4+ or CD8+ T cells sorted from blood, collected in a trial of the OX40 agonist ivuxolimab. These receptors were taken from an adult with an advanced solid tumor such as melanoma, head and neck, liver or kidney cancer.

The chain has TRBV19 and TRBJ2-3; 9 nucleotides match TRBD1. There are 16 residues in the CDR3. CDR1 LNHDA and CDR2 SQIVND come from the germline V gene (reference sequence). With V trimmed by 6 bases and J by 8 bases, 15 bases remained unmatched. The DNA for the CDR3 is TGTGCCAGTAGACCTCCGGGACAGGGAGTCCCAGGTACGCAGTATTTT. Translated: CASRPPGQGVPGTQYF.

This clone was seen a single time. CDR3 region: CASRPLGQGRTGELFF. DNA of the CDR3: TGTGCCAGTAGACCCCTTGGACAGGGAAGGACCGGGGAGCTGTTTTTT. The chain carries TRBV19 and TRBJ2-2; 8 nucleotides match TRBD1. The CDR3 spans 16 residues. V shed 6 bases, J shed 5 bases, and the junction held 11 bases outside the gene matches. Germline V CDR1 and CDR2: LNHDA, SQIVND (reference sequence).

V gene TRBV7-9 combines with J gene TRBJ2-1, with D tentatively TRBD1 (6 bases). Germline V gene sequence: CDR1 SEHNR, CDR2 FQNEAQ (reference sequence). V lost 4 bases and J lost 5, with 12 bases in between. The CDR3 has 14 amino acids. The CDR3 region has the DNA TGTGCCAGCAGCTCCCGGGACACTAACAATGAGCAGTTCTTC. Translated: CASSSRDTNNEQFF.

The J gene is TRBJ2-2, the V gene TRBV7-3; TRBD2 matches at 8 bases. This CDR3 has 15 residues. From germline, CDR1 is SGHTA and CDR2 FQGTGA. Germline trimming cut 1 base from V and 4 bases from J; bases unmatched to any gene: 2. CDR3 DNA sequence: TGTGCCAGCAGCTTAAGCGGGGGGCCCACCGGGGAGCTGTTTTTT. This sequence encodes CASSLSGGPTGELFF. Looking up the rest from reference TRBV7-3 and TRBJ2-2 gives the full variable domain: GAGVSQTPSNKVTEKGKYVELRCDPISGHTALYWYRQSLGQGPEFLIYFQGTGAADDSGLPNDRFFAVRPEGSVSTLKIQRTERGDSAVYLCASSLSGGPTGELFFGEGSRLTVL.

The chain uses TRBV30 and TRBJ2-5, with 12 bases that match TRBD2. With 2 bases clipped from V and 4 bases from J, the junction kept 5 bases outside the gene matches. The V gene's germline CDR1 is GTSNPN and CDR2 SVGIG (reference sequence). The CDR3 extends over 15 amino acids. The CDR3 region is CAWSFLAGGPETQYF. In nucleotides, the CDR3 is TGTGCCTGGAGTTTTCTAGCGGGAGGGCCAGAGACCCAGTACTTC.

This clone was detected a few times. The chain recombines TRBV6-1 with TRBJ1-3, with unresolved D. Germline values: CDR1 MNHNS, CDR2 SASEGT. With 4 bases removed from V and 4 bases from J, the gap between germline ends came to 5 bases. The CDR3 totals 12 residues. The CDR3, as DNA: TGTGCCAGCAGTGGAGGGGGAAACACCATATATTTT. This codes for CASSGGGNTIYF.

The chain links TRBV18 to TRBJ1-2; D uncertain. V was pared by 6 bases and J by 3 bases, with 8 bases between. CDR3 length: 12 amino acids. Per the germline V gene, CDR1 is KGHSH and CDR2 is LQKENI. CDR3 sequence: CASSKDDYGYTF. The CDR3 DNA follows: TGTGCCAGCTCTAAGGACGACTATGGCTACACCTTC.

The chain's CDR3 is CASTAGASPFGISPLHF. Written as DNA, the CDR3 is TGTGCCAGTACTGCAGGGGCAAGTCCTTTTGGAATTTCACCCCTCCACTTT. The chain has TRBV19 and TRBJ1-6; weak D call: TRBD1 (6 bases). Germline V CDR1 and CDR2: LNHDA, SQIVND (reference sequence). With 7 bases removed from V and 9 bases from J, the gap between germline ends came to 25 bases. This CDR3 spans 17 amino acids. Full variable domain (outside the CDR3, taken from reference TRBV19 and TRBJ1-6): DGGITQSPKYLFRKEGQNVTLSCEQNLNHDAMYWYRQDPGQGLRLIYYSQIVNDFQKGDIAEGYSVSREKKESFPLTVTSAQKNPTAFYLCASTAGASPFGISPLHFGNGTRLTVT.

J is TRBJ1-4 and V is TRBV7-3; D might be TRBD1 (6 bases). The V gene lost 2 bases and the J gene lost 3 bases, with 16 bases spanning the gap. Per the germline V gene, CDR1 is SGHTA and CDR2 is FQGTGA. The length of the CDR3 is 17 residues. CDR3 sequence (DNA): TGTGCCAGCAGCTTATCGGCCAGGGGAAACGCTAATGAAAAACTGTTTTTT. As protein: CASSLSARGNANEKLFF.

The chain has TRBV29-1 and TRBJ2-1, with 14 bases matching TRBD2. CDR1 is SQVTM, CDR2 ANQGSEA, per germline. The CDR3 spans 15 residues. Trimming at V came to 3 bases and at J to 9 bases, leaving 7 bases not matched to a gene. This CDR3 is CSVEMGTSGRIEQFF. CDR3 sequence (DNA): TGCAGCGTTGAGATGGGGACTAGCGGGAGAATTGAGCAGTTCTTC.

The chain combines TRBV30 with TRBJ1-1, with D perhaps TRBD1 (6 bases). Germline CDR1 reads GTSNPN; CDR2 reads SVGIG (reference sequence). Trimming took 0 bases from V and 4 from J, leaving 12 bases between them. The CDR3 is made up of 14 amino acids. The CDR3 reads CAWSVKGGSTEAFF. Written as DNA, the CDR3 is TGTGCCTGGAGTGTCAAGGGGGGTAGCACTGAAGCTTTCTTT.

The V gene is TRBV27, the J gene TRBJ2-7, with D perhaps matching TRBD2 (6 bases). This CDR3 has 14 residues. The V gene lost 3 bases and the J gene lost 4 bases, with 13 bases spanning the gap. CDR1 and CDR2 from the germline V gene are MNHEY and SMNVEV (reference sequence). As DNA, the CDR3 is TGTGCCAGCAGTTTCCGGGAGAGGGGTTACGAGCAGTACTTC. Its protein is CASSFRERGYEQYF.

The V and J genes are TRBV10-3 and TRBJ1-1; TRBD1 is a possible D gene (5 bases). Trimming removed 8 bases from V and 5 bases from J, with 12 bases in between. Germline V CDR1 and CDR2: ENHRY, SYGVKD. There are 12 residues in the CDR3. CDR3 region: CAIRARGTEAFF. In nucleotides, the CDR3 is TGTGCCATCCGGGCGAGGGGAACTGAAGCTTTCTTT.

The chain has TRBV6-1 and TRBJ2-7, with D perhaps matching TRBD1 (6 bases). CDR1 is MNHNS, CDR2 SASEGT, per germline. V was trimmed by 5 bases and J by 1 base, leaving 12 bases between them. This CDR3 has 14 residues. CDR3 loop: CASSRTVLSYEQYF. The CDR3 DNA follows: TGTGCCAGCAGTCGGACAGTGCTATCCTACGAGCAGTACTTC.

The CDR3 loop reads CAWSVQGTANSPLHF. The CDR3 DNA is TGTGCCTGGAGTGTACAGGGGACAGCCAATTCACCCCTCCACTTT. The chain employs TRBV30 and TRBJ1-6; 7 bases line up with TRBD1. CDR3 size: 15 residues. Germline CDR1 and CDR2: GTSNPN and SVGIG (reference sequence). V lost 0 bases, J lost 7 bases, and 6 bases stayed unmatched.

The V call is TRBV19, the J call TRBJ2-3; D is perhaps TRBD1 or TRBD2 (6 bases each). Trimming cost V 0 bases and J 2 bases, with 12 bases left between them. CDR1 LNHDA and CDR2 SQIVND come from the germline V gene (reference sequence). The CDR3 has 16 residues. Here the CDR3 reads CASSIDLWGATDTQYF. The CDR3 coding sequence is TGTGCCAGTAGTATAGATCTATGGGGGGCCACAGATACGCAGTATTTT.

V usage is TRBV29-1 and J usage is TRBJ2-6; no clear D gene. CDR3 length equals 15 residues. V was clipped by 7 bases and J by 0 bases, with 13 bases between them. The V gene's germline CDR1 is SQVTM and CDR2 ANQGSEA. CDR3 coding DNA: TGCAGCGCGACCTCTGGGCTCTCTGGGGCCAACGTCCTGACTTTC. Residues: CSATSGLSGANVLTF.

The chain links TRBV6-5 to TRBJ2-7, with 10 bases lining up with TRBD1. Germline assignment: CDR1 MNHEY and CDR2 SVGAGI. V shed 6 bases and J 5 bases; nucleotides not matched to a gene: 10. The CDR3 totals 15 residues. This chain's CDR3 is CASRRAGTGAHEQYF. In nucleotides, the CDR3 is TGTGCCAGCAGACGGGCCGGGACAGGGGCCCACGAGCAGTACTTC.

The chain uses TRBV28 and TRBJ2-3, with D possibly matching TRBD1 (5 bases). The V end was cut by 3 bases, the J end by 2 bases, with 9 bases between. The CDR3 covers 14 residues. Per the germline V gene, CDR1 is MDHEN and CDR2 is SYDVKM. CDR3 region: CASSLNGATDTQYF. The CDR3 nucleotides read TGTGCCAGCAGTTTGAATGGGGCCACAGATACGCAGTATTTT. Complete variable domain (other parts from reference TRBV28 and TRBJ2-3): DVKVTQSSRYLVKRTGEKVFLECVQDMDHENMFWYRQDPGLGLRLIYFSYDVKMKEKGDIPEGYSVSREKKERFSLILESASTNQTSMYLCASSLNGATDTQYFGPGTRLTVL.

The chain combines TRBV19 with TRBJ2-1, with TRBD2 matching over 9 bases. The trim removed 3 bases at V and 6 bases at J, leaving 9 bases unmatched. Germline V CDR1 and CDR2: LNHDA, SQIVND (reference sequence). The CDR3 covers 16 residues. The CDR3 DNA follows: TGTGCCAGTAGTATCGCAGGGACTAGCAAAAGCAATGAGCAGTTCTTC. Residues: CASSIAGTSKSNEQFF.

The J gene is TRBJ2-2, the V gene TRBV19; 8 bases map to TRBD1. The CDR3 has 15 amino acids. Germline CDR1 and CDR2: LNHDA and SQIVND (reference sequence). The trim removed 4 bases at V and 5 bases at J, leaving 6 bases unmatched. The CDR3 protein is CASSTTGGGTGELFF. CDR3 in DNA: TGTGCCAGTAGTACAACAGGGGGTGGGACCGGGGAGCTGTTTTTT.